A single sample gave rise to the 5 T cell receptor beta chains below, sequenced in a study of identical twins. TCRdb reprocessed the 5' RACE reads with MiXCR, giving one entry per CDR3 protein. The sample has about 250,000 distinct CDR3 sequences, around 8.8% seen once. This sample also appeared in a second study, on yellow fever vaccine responses in identical twins.

Sequencing input: CD8+ T cells sorted from blood. Receptor source: a woman aged 18-30 years in good health.

This clonotype was seen only a few times. This sequence joins TRBV20-1 and TRBJ2-7, with 10 positions matching TRBD1. CDR1 DFQATT and CDR2 SNEGSKA come from the germline V gene (reference sequence). This CDR3 has 15 residues. J gave up 2 bases and V 2 bases, and 6 bases lay outside the gene matches. CDR3 bases: TGCAGTGCTAGACCCTATGACAGGGGGCCCTACGAGCAGTACTTC. This sequence encodes CSARPYDRGPYEQYF.

This clonotype has more than one count but fewer than ten. This rearrangement joins TRBV29-1 to TRBJ1-2; 10 nucleotides align to TRBD1. Germline CDR1 and CDR2: SQVTM and ANQGSEA. The CDR3 has 15 amino acids. J gave up 1 base and V 7 bases, and 9 bases lay outside the gene matches. CDR3 in DNA: TGCAGCGATGGCGGGACAGGGGTTGGTAACTATGGCTACACCTTC. Translating gives CSDGGTGVGNYGYTF. The full variable domain, in which reference TRBV29-1 and TRBJ1-2 provide the parts outside the CDR3, is SAVISQKPSRDICQRGTSLTIQCQVDSQVTMMFWYRQQPGQSLTLIATANQGSEATYESGFVIDKFPISRPNLTFSTLTVSNMSPEDSSIYLCSDGGTGVGNYGYTFGSGTRLTVV.

The chain links TRBV20-1 to TRBJ2-7, with TRBD1 matching over 7 bases. The germline gives CDR1 DFQATT, CDR2 SNEGSKA (reference sequence). CDR3 length: 13 amino acids. CDR3 in amino acids: CSGIRDSSYEQYF. CDR3 nucleotides: TGCAGCGGGATCAGGGACAGCTCCTACGAGCAGTACTTC.

This clonotype was counted a few times. The chain combines TRBV5-6 with TRBJ2-1, with 14 positions matching TRBD2. The V gene end was trimmed by 4 bases and the J gene end by 4 bases; junction bases not matched to a gene: 7. Germline CDR1 reads SGHDT; CDR2 reads YYEEEE. The CDR3 consists of 17 residues. The chain's CDR3 is CASSVRLAGGPYNEQFF. The CDR3 region has the DNA TGTGCCAGCAGCGTCAGACTAGCGGGAGGGCCTTACAATGAGCAGTTCTTC.

This clonotype was picked up a small number of times. The chain recombines TRBV7-2 with TRBJ1-1, with D unclear. Germline V gives CDR1 SGHTA, CDR2 FQGNSA. The CDR3 spans 14 residues. The V gene lost 3 bases and the J gene lost 4 bases, with 12 bases spanning the gap. The CDR3 DNA reads TGTGCCAGCAGCTTTTATGTTCCGGGCACTGAAGCTTTCTTT. Encoded protein: CASSFYVPGTEAFF.